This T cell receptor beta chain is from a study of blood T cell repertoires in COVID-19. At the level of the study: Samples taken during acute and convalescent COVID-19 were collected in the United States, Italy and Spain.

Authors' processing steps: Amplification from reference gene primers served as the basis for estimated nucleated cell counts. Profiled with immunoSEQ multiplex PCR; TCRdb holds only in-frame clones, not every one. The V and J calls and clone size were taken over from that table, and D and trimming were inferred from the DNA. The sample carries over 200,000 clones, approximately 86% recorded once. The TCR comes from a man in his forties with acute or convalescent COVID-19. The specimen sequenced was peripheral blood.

The CDR3 nucleotides are TGTGCCATCAGCCCGGGACAGGGCTCGAATACGCAGTATTTT. This translates into CAISPGQGSNTQYF. The chain uses TRBV10-3 and TRBJ2-3; 9 bases line up with TRBD1. Germline lookup yields CDR1 ENHRY and CDR2 SYGVKD. This CDR3 is built from 14 residues. J lost 7 bases, V lost 6 bases, and 8 bases had no gene match.